This TCR beta chain was sequenced in a study of blood T cell repertoires in COVID-19. Study background: Samples came from the United States, Italy and Spain, spanning acute and convalescent COVID-19.

How the authors handled the data: Estimates of nucleated cell counts were drawn from the amplification of reference gene primers. Data came from immunoSEQ multiplex PCR; TCRdb stores just in-frame clones and leaves some out. That table furnishes V, J and clone size, whereas the DNA furnished D and trimming. The sample gives approximately 220,000 clones, around 87% of which show up once; around 3% is in the top ten. Germline V lookup: CDR1 MNHEY, CDR2 SVGAGI. Trimming removed 4 bases from V and 3 bases from J, with 12 bases in between. CDR3 length: 14 residues. This clone turned up a few times. The sample comprised peripheral blood. The chain links TRBV6-5 to TRBJ1-1; a weak D match, TRBD1 (5 bases). The receptor comes from a man aged 55 to 70 with acute or convalescent COVID-19. The CDR3 region is CASSFRGEDTEAFF. CDR3 in DNA: TGTGCCAGCAGTTTCCGAGGGGAGGACACTGAAGCTTTCTTT.